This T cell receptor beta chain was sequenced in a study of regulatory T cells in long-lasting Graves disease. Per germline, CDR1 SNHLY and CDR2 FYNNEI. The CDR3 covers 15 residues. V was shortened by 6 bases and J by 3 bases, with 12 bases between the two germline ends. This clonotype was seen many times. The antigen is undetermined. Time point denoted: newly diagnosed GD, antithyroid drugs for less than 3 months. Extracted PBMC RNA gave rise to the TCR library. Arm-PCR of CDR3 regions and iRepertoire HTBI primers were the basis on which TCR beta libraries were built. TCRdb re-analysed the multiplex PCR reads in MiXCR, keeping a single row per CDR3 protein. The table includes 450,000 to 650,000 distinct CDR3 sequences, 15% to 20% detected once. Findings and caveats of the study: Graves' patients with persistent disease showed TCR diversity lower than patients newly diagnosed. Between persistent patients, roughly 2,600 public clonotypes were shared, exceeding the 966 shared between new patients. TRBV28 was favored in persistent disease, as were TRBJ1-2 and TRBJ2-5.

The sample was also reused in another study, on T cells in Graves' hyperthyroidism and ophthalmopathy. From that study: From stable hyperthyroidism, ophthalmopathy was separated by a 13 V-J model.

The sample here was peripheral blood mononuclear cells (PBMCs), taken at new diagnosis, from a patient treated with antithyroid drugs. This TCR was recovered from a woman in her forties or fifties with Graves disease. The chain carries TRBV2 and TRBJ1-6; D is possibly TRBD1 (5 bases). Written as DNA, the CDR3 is TGTGCCAGCAGGGGCGGGACTATCTATAATTCACCCCTCCACTTT. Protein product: CASRGGTIYNSPLHF.